This T cell receptor (beta chain) was documented in a study of blood T cells in healthy people across ages. Comment on this clonotype: Its specificity is not known.

Whole-study results and caveats: The CMV status of each donor remained undetermined, and this could have confounded shifts in expanded clonotypes.

The authors ran a second PCR of about 7 to 12 cycles using a sample-barcoded 5' primer and a J-beta primer mix. TCRdb reanalysed the 5' RACE reads using MiXCR and keeps one entry per CDR3 protein. The sample has about 1.4 million distinct CDR3 sequences; 45% to 70% are singletons. The sequenced material came from blood. The source is a man aged 18-30 years in good health.

The CDR3 bases are TGTGCCACACTCGGGACACTCTATGGCTACACCTTC. Translated: CATLGTLYGYTF. V usage is TRBV6-1 and J usage is TRBJ1-2, with D possibly TRBD1 on 6 matching bases. This CDR3 contains 12 residues. The V and J ends lost 10 bases and 4 bases respectively, with 13 bases between them. Germline V gene lookup returns CDR1 MNHNS and CDR2 SASEGT.